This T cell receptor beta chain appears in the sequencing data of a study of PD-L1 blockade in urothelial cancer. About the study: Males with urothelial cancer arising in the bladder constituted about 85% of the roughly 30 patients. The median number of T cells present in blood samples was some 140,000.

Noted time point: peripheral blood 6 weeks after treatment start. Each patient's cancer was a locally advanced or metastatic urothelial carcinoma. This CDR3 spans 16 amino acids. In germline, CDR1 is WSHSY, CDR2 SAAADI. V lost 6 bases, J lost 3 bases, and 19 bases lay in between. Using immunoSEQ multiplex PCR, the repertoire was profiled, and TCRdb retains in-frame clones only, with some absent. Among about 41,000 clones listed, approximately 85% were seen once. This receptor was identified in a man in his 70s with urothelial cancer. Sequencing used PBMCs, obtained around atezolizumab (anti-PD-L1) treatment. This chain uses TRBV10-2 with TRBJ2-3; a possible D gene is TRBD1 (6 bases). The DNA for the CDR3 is TGCGCCAGCAGCGTAACAGGGATTCCTGGTACAGATACGCAGTATTTT. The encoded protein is CASSVTGIPGTDTQYF.